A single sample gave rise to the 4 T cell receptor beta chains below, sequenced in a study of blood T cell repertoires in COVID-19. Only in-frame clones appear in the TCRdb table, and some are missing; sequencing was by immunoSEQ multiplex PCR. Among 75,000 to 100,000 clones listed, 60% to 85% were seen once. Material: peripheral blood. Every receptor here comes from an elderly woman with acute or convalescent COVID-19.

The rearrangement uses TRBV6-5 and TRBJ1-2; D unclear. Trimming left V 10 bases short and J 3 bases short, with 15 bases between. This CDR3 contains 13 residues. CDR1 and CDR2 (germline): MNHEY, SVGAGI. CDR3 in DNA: TGTGCCACCCAGGAATACGACGACTATGGCTACACCTTC. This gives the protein CATQEYDDYGYTF.

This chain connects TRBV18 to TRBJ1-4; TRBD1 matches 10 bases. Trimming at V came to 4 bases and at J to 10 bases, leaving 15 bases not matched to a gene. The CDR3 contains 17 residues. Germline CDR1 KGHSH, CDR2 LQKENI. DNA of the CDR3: TGTGCCAGCTCACTCCGGGGACAGGGGTCAGGGCACGGAAAACTGTTTTTT. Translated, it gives CASSLRGQGSGHGKLFF.

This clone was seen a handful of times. CDR3 in DNA: TGTGCCAGCAGTTCTGGACAGGCAACTAATGAAAAACTGTTTTTT. It translates to CASSSGQATNEKLFF. The rearrangement links TRBV27 to TRBJ1-4, with TRBD1 identical over 7 bases. Unmatched junction bases numbered 2, after V lost 4 bases and J lost 0 bases. The CDR3 contains 15 residues. Germline V gives CDR1 MNHEY, CDR2 SMNVEV (reference sequence). Combining the CDR3 with reference TRBV27 and TRBJ1-4 gives the whole variable domain EAQVTQNPRYLITVTGKKLTVTCSQNMNHEYMSWYRQDPGLGLRQIYYSMNVEVTDKGDVPEGYKVSRKEKRNFPLILESPSPNQTSLYFCASSSGQATNEKLFFGSGTQLSVL.

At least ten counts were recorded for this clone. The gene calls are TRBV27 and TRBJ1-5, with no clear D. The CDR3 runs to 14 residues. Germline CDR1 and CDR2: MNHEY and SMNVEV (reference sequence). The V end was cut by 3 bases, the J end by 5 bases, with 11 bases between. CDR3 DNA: TGTGCCAGCAGTTTTCATCCGCTATATCAGCCCCAGCATTTT. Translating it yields CASSFHPLYQPQHF.